The entry below gives a single T cell receptor beta chain sequence along with its context. As yet, its antigen is unknown. TCRdb's table, derived via immunoSEQ multiplex PCR, lists solely in-frame clones and lacks some. The repertoire includes 2.3 million or so clones, 93% of them detected once, and 0.39% sits in the top ten. The record originates from a study of shared clonotypes between healthy human individuals. Study as a whole: Donors, aged 18 to 49, were a couple of women and three men.

The split of CD4+ cells yielded CD45RA+ naive and CD45RA-negative memory subsets. Overall study findings and caveats: It was expected that sequencing depth would affect clonotype sharing among donors. Across a handful of donors, naive CD4 shared roughly 5.2%, naive CD8 3.5% to 4%, memory CD4 2% to 2.5%, memory CD8 around 0.36%.

The sample comprised naive CD4+ T cells from PBMCs. Subset of the sample: CD45RA+ positively selected. This TCR was sampled from a man aged 18 to 29 in good health. Some clones in this sample may be carry-over from other donors' samples.

CDR3: CASSRGPAYEQYF. The CDR3 DNA follows: TGCGCCAGCAGCCGCGGCCCCGCCTACGAGCAGTACTTC. This chain connects TRBV10-2 to TRBJ2-7; D call uncertain. CDR3 size: 13 residues. Germline loops: CDR1 WSHSY, CDR2 SAAADI. V dropped 6 bases and J dropped 2 bases, with 11 bases sitting between them.